This TCR beta chain was observed in a study of shared clonotypes between healthy human individuals. Clones were sequenced by immunoSEQ multiplex PCR, and TCRdb holds only the in-frame ones, with some missing. The sample shows 1,400,000 or so clones, roughly 98.5% of them seen only once. The split of CD4+ cells yielded CD45RA+ naive and CD45RA-negative memory subsets. V lost 0 bases, J lost 6 bases, and 6 bases stayed unmatched. Germline CDR1 and CDR2: SGHRS and YFSETQ. This CDR3 is 15 amino acids long. The chain combines TRBV5-1 with TRBJ2-3, with TRBD1 matching over 8 bases. Sequenced: naive CD4+ T cells sorted from blood. The subset is: CD45RA+ positively selected. This TCR was recovered from a man under 40 in good health. The CDR3 protein is CASSLVQGAEDTQYF. The DNA for the CDR3 is TGCGCCAGCAGCTTGGTTCAGGGGGCTGAGGATACGCAGTATTTT.